The 22 T cell receptor beta chains listed next were all sequenced from one sample in a study of T cells after yellow fever vaccination. TCRdb redid the calling of the 5' RACE reads with MiXCR, one entry per CDR3 protein. The table lists some 340,000 distinct CDR3 sequences, over 4% of them singletons. Sequences were derived from PBMCs, sampled 5 days after the yellow fever booster vaccination. The receptors shown here come from a man between 18 and 29 years old who received the YFV17D yellow fever vaccine.

This clonotype was seen a handful of times. The chain couples TRBV5-1 to TRBJ1-1; possibly TRBD1 for D (6 bases). In germline, CDR1 is SGHRS, CDR2 YFSETQ. With 0 bases removed from V and 1 base from J, the gap between germline ends came to 10 bases. This CDR3 contains 15 residues. The DNA for the CDR3 is TGCGCCAGCAGCTTGGTAGGGGGGAGGAACACTGAAGCTTTCTTT. Translated, it gives CASSLVGGRNTEAFF.

This clonotype was seen many times. This chain joins TRBV3-1 and TRBJ1-1; tentative D call: TRBD1 (6 bases). CDR3 length equals 13 residues. Trimming cost V 2 bases and J 4 bases, with 8 bases left between them. The germline gives CDR1 LGHDT, CDR2 YNNKEL (reference sequence). The CDR3 loop reads CASSQRGGTEAFF. CDR3 DNA sequence: TGTGCCAGCAGCCAAAGGGGGGGCACTGAAGCTTTCTTT.

The chain employs TRBV28 and TRBJ1-6; a possible D gene is TRBD1 (6 bases). Deletions cut 3 bases from V and 4 bases from J, with 13 bases between. The CDR3 covers 16 residues. Germline V gene sequence: CDR1 MDHEN, CDR2 SYDVKM. The DNA for the CDR3 is TGTGCCAGCAGTTTGGGGGGCGCGGGGTATAATTCACCCCTCCACTTT. Protein: CASSLGGAGYNSPLHF. The variable domain in full, completed from reference TRBV28 and TRBJ1-6, reads DVKVTQSSRYLVKRTGEKVFLECVQDMDHENMFWYRQDPGLGLRLIYFSYDVKMKEKGDIPEGYSVSREKKERFSLILESASTNQTSMYLCASSLGGAGYNSPLHFGNGTRLTVT.

This clonotype showed up many times. V gene TRBV10-3 combines with J gene TRBJ2-2; 12 positions match TRBD2. The CDR3 extends over 15 amino acids. Trimming removed 6 bases from V and 7 bases from J; junction bases left unmatched: 6. Germline assignment: CDR1 ENHRY and CDR2 SYGVKD. Written as DNA, the CDR3 is TGTGCCATCAGGCGACTAGCGGGGGACAGCGGGGAGCTGTTTTTT. Protein sequence: CAIRRLAGDSGELFF.

The rearrangement joins TRBV7-2 to TRBJ1-2, with TRBD1 as a possible D gene (5 bases). The CDR3 contains 16 residues. The V gene's germline CDR1 is SGHTA and CDR2 FQGNSA. V was shortened by 4 bases and J by 2 bases, with 17 bases between the two germline ends. CDR3 region: CASSSLRAAGNYGYTF. CDR3 coding DNA: TGTGCCAGCAGCTCACTCCGCGCGGCAGGGAACTATGGCTACACCTTC.

This clonotype was detected only a few times. The chain uses TRBV20-1 and TRBJ1-2, with 7 bases that match TRBD1. There are 14 residues in the CDR3. Germline CDR1 is DFQATT and CDR2 is SNEGSKA (reference sequence). J lost 8 bases, V lost 6 bases, and 15 bases had no gene match. In DNA form, the CDR3 reads TGCAGTGCCGGAGCGCAGGGGGTTAGACGGGGCTACACCTTC. This codes for CSAGAQGVRRGYTF.

In its sample, this clonotype was seen many times. The V and J genes are TRBV5-1 and TRBJ2-1; the D gene is possibly TRBD1 (5 bases). V was cut by 3 bases and J by 9 bases, with 19 bases left in between. CDR3 length: 15 residues. Germline V gene sequence: CDR1 SGHRS, CDR2 YFSETQ. DNA of the CDR3: TGCGCCAGCAGCTCGCCACAGGAGAATCGTATTGAGCAGTTCTTC. It is translated as CASSSPQENRIEQFF.

The rearrangement uses TRBV11-2 and TRBJ2-7, with 8 bases identical to TRBD1. Germline V gives CDR1 SGHAT, CDR2 FQNNGV. This CDR3 comprises 15 residues. With V trimmed by 7 bases and J by 1 base, 9 bases remained unmatched. The CDR3 region has the DNA TGTGCCAGCACCTGGGCGGGGACAGGTTCCTACGAGCAGTACTTC. Translating it yields CASTWAGTGSYEQYF.

At least ten counts were recorded for this clonotype. This rearrangement joins TRBV7-2 to TRBJ1-5; D gene ambiguous. V was trimmed by 5 bases and J by 6 bases, leaving 8 bases between them. Germline V gene sequence: CDR1 SGHTA, CDR2 FQGNSA. This CDR3 is 12 amino acids long. For the CDR3, the DNA is TGTGCCAGCAGCCCGCCCGCTCAGCCCCAGCATTTT. This codes for CASSPPAQPQHF.

This clonotype was counted ten times or more. The genes are TRBV29-1 and TRBJ1-1, with 7 bases fitting TRBD1. The CDR3 is made up of 13 amino acids. Germline trimming cut 6 bases from V and 1 base from J; bases unmatched to any gene: 5. The germline V gene has CDR1 SQVTM and CDR2 ANQGSEA. The CDR3, as DNA: TGCAGCGTCACGAGGACAGGGAACACTGAAGCTTTCTTT. This sequence encodes CSVTRTGNTEAFF.

In its sample, this clonotype was seen a few times. The rearrangement links TRBV7-6 to TRBJ2-5; D uncertain. V was pared by 1 base and J by 0 bases, with 6 bases between. The germline V gene has CDR1 SGHVS and CDR2 FNYEAQ. The CDR3 sequence is 14 residues long. The CDR3, as DNA: TGTGCCAGCAGCTTAGGCCAGAACCAAGAGACCCAGTACTTC. Protein: CASSLGQNQETQYF.

The chain employs TRBV12-3 or TRBV12-4 and TRBJ2-7; maybe TRBD1 (5 bases). Trimming shortened V by 3 bases and J by 5 bases, and 8 bases separated the two germline ends. The CDR3 is 12 amino acids. The CDR3 region has the DNA TGTGCCAGCAGTTTGTCCAGGGACGAGCAGTACTTC. As protein: CASSLSRDEQYF.

The chain carries TRBV7-2 and TRBJ1-5, with 9 bases matching TRBD1. The trim removed 1 base at V and 6 bases at J, leaving 7 bases unmatched. This CDR3 has 16 residues. Germline-derived CDR1 and CDR2 are SGHTA and FQGNSA. The CDR3 loop is CASSLGHRGLGQPQHF. The CDR3, as DNA: TGTGCCAGCAGCTTAGGGCACAGGGGGCTAGGTCAGCCCCAGCATTTT.

This clonotype has ten or more counts. The chain joins TRBV19 to TRBJ1-5, with 7 bases that match TRBD1. This CDR3 comprises 14 residues. Germline-derived CDR1 and CDR2 are LNHDA and SQIVND (reference sequence). With V trimmed by 6 bases and J by 4 bases, 6 bases remained unmatched. CDR3 bases: TGTGCCAGTAGCCCAGGGGGAAGAAATCAGCCCCAGCATTTT. It is translated as CASSPGGRNQPQHF. Complete variable domain (other parts from reference TRBV19 and TRBJ1-5): DGGITQSPKYLFRKEGQNVTLSCEQNLNHDAMYWYRQDPGQGLRLIYYSQIVNDFQKGDIAEGYSVSREKKESFPLTVTSAQKNPTAFYLCASSPGGRNQPQHFGDGTRLSIL.

This clonotype has just a few counts. This rearrangement joins TRBV7-2 to TRBJ2-7, with a weak D call TRBD1 (7 bases). This CDR3 contains 13 residues. The germline V and J ends were trimmed by 5 bases and 6 bases, with 14 bases remaining between them. Germline V gene lookup returns CDR1 SGHTA and CDR2 FQGNSA. CDR3 DNA sequence: TGTGCCAGCAGCGGAATGCAGGGGGGCGAGCAGTACGTC. Encoded protein: CASSGMQGGEQYV.

The table lists this clonotype with a few counts. This sequence joins TRBV4-2 and TRBJ1-2; 7 nucleotides line up with TRBD1. Germline V gene sequence: CDR1 LGHNA, CDR2 YNFKEQ. V dropped 0 bases and J dropped 0; count of bases not matched to a gene: 7. This CDR3 has 17 amino acids. CDR3 sequence reads: CASSQDLLTGSNYGYTF. The CDR3 region has the DNA TGTGCCAGCAGCCAAGATCTCTTGACAGGGTCTAACTATGGCTACACCTTC.

This clonotype was counted a few times. This chain links TRBV5-1 with TRBJ2-1; TRBD2 aligns across 8 bases. The V segment lost 0 bases and the J segment 6 bases; nucleotides outside the gene matches: 8. The CDR3 consists of 16 residues. Germline lookup yields CDR1 SGHRS and CDR2 YFSETQ. The CDR3 DNA follows: TGCGCCAGCAGCTTGGCCGGTTTTAGCGGGGCCAATGAGCAGTTCTTC. Protein product: CASSLAGFSGANEQFF.

This clonotype was recorded a few times. This chain uses TRBV6-6 with TRBJ2-3, with 11 bases fitting TRBD2. The V gene end was trimmed by 6 bases and the J gene end by 8 bases; junction bases not matched to a gene: 1. Germline CDR1 MNHNY, CDR2 SVGAGI (reference sequence). CDR3 length equals 12 residues. CDR3 in amino acids: CASRGTSGTQYF. In DNA form, the CDR3 reads TGTGCCAGCAGGGGGACTAGCGGTACGCAGTATTTT.

In this sample, this clonotype turned up many times. The chain recombines TRBV5-5 with TRBJ1-6; 7 bases are a match to TRBD1. Germline lookup yields CDR1 SGHKS and CDR2 YYEKEE (reference sequence). CDR3 size: 14 residues. V trimming: 4 bases; J trimming: 10 bases; junction bases outside the gene matches: 8. In nucleotides, the CDR3 is TGTGCCAGCAGCGTCGAAGGGGGCGGATCACCCCTCCACTTT. It encodes CASSVEGGGSPLHF.

The rearrangement links TRBV29-1 to TRBJ2-3; D is uncertain. The CDR3 length is 12 residues. V dropped 4 bases and J dropped 0 bases, with 5 bases sitting between them. CDR1 is SQVTM and CDR2 is ANQGSEA in the germline V gene. CDR3: CSVGSSTDTQYF. CDR3 DNA sequence: TGCAGCGTTGGGAGCAGCACAGATACGCAGTATTTT.

This clonotype appeared a few times. This rearrangement joins TRBV4-1 to TRBJ2-5; D is perhaps TRBD2 (6 bases). This CDR3 region has 14 residues. Germline CDR1 reads MGHRA; CDR2 reads YSYEKL. V was cut by 0 bases and J by 3 bases, with 8 bases left in between. CDR3: CASSQDWGEETQYF. The DNA for the CDR3 is TGCGCCAGCAGCCAAGATTGGGGGGAAGAGACCCAGTACTTC.

This clonotype came up many times. The chain carries TRBV29-1 and TRBJ2-6; 7 nucleotides agree with TRBD1. The CDR3 is made up of 15 amino acids. In germline, CDR1 is SQVTM, CDR2 ANQGSEA. V lost 7 bases to trimming and J lost 4 bases; unmatched junction nucleotides: 10. The CDR3 sequence: CSGYSTGVGANVLTF. The DNA of the CDR3 is TGCAGCGGGTATAGCACAGGGGTAGGGGCCAACGTCCTGACTTTC.